These T cell receptor beta chains were read from a single sample in a study of lymphopenia after photon versus proton radiotherapy. TCRdb's table, derived via immunoSEQ multiplex PCR, lists solely in-frame clones and lacks some. The table includes about 68,000 clones, approximately 90% detected once. Sample: peripheral blood, taken from a patient treated with photon-based radiotherapy. The receptors were sampled from a woman aged 65 to 85 with pancreatic cancer. The CDR3 runs from the conserved cysteine through the conserved F or W. The D gene is left open where the match is weak. For some rows the clone size is stated as once, few or many, or as a class when expanded; others skip it.

d_call j_call v_call clone_size cdr3_nt cdr3_aa
TRBD2 TRBJ2-5 TRBV2 - TGTGCCAGCAGGCCGGGACTAGCGGGACGGGTCCAAGAGACCCAGTACTTC CASRPGLAGRVQETQYF
TRBD2 TRBJ2-1 TRBV9 - TGTGCCAGCAGCGTAGACCACCGGCAGACTAGCGGGATCCCGAGGGAGCAGTTCTTC CASSVDHRQTSGIPREQFF
- TRBJ1-5 TRBV22-1 - TGTCCTGGGAGCGCACCAACAGGGGCCTTTCATCAGCCCCAGCATTTT CPGSAPTGAFHQPQHF
TRBD1 TRBJ2-2 TRBV7-9 - TGTGCCAGCAGCCGAGGGACAGGGGGCAGGTCCGGGGAGCTGTTTTTT CASSRGTGGRSGELFF
- TRBJ1-1 TRBV5-1 - TGCGCCAGCAGCTTGGGAGGACAGACGAACACTGAAGCTTTCTTT CASSLGGQTNTEAFF
TRBD2 TRBJ2-3 TRBV7-2 - TGTGCCAGCAGCTCCCGGACTAGCGGCTTTCGAGATACGCAGTATTTT CASSSRTSGFRDTQYF
- TRBJ2-1 TRBV2 - TGTGCCAGCAAGGAGGTGGGTGAGCAGTTCTTC CASKEVGEQFF
TRBD2 TRBJ2-1 TRBV7-3 - TGTGCCAGCAGCTTGGGCGGGAGCGACAATGAGCAGTTCTTC CASSLGGSDNEQFF
- TRBJ2-6 TRBV30 - TGTGCCTGGGCCCGGGGTCCCTCTGGGGCCAACGTCCTGACTTTC CAWARGPSGANVLTF
TRBD2 TRBJ2-1 TRBV5-8 - TGTGCCAGCAGCTTAAGGGGACTAGGAAGTTTAAATGAGCAGTTCTTC CASSLRGLGSLNEQFF
- TRBJ2-5 TRBV6-5 - TGTGCCAGCAGTTCCGGGCGGCAGGGATCACAAGAGACCCAGTACTTC CASSSGRQGSQETQYF
TRBD2 TRBJ2-7 TRBV7-9 - TGTGCCAGCAGCTCCACTAGCGGGAACTCCTACGAGCAGTACTTC CASSSTSGNSYEQYF
- TRBJ2-2 TRBV19 - TGTGCCAGTAGTATAGGTGGGAGCGCGGTGACCGGGGAGCTGTTTTTT CASSIGGSAVTGELFF
TRBD2 TRBJ2-1 TRBV18 - TGTGCCAGCTCACCACTGACTAGGACTAGCTTTTCGGTCAATGAGCAGTTCTTC CASSPLTRTSFSVNEQFF
TRBD1 TRBJ2-5 TRBV5-1 - TGCGCCAGCAGACCTGGACAGGGGGAGACCCAGTACTTC CASRPGQGETQYF
- TRBJ1-1 TRBV7-3 - TGTGCCAGCAGCTCAGCGAGGGGCACTGAAGCTTTCTTT CASSSARGTEAFF
- TRBJ2-1 TRBV21-1 once TGTGCCAGCAGCAAACTCGAGGCCCTGAGGACCTACAATGAGCAGTTCTTC CASSKLEALRTYNEQFF
TRBD2 TRBJ2-2 TRBV11-1 - TGTGCCAGCAGAACCCGGACTAGCCGAACCGGGGAGCTGTTTTTT CASRTRTSRTGELFF
- TRBJ1-4 TRBV6-1 - TGTGCCAGCAGTGAATCAGTGGTCAGTCCAACAACTAATGAAAAACTGTTTTTT CASSESVVSPTTNEKLFF
TRBD1 TRBJ2-5 TRBV6-5 - TGTGCCAGCAGCCGACAGGGGGCTTTTGAGACCCAGTACTTC CASSRQGAFETQYF
- TRBJ2-1 TRBV6-1 - TGTGCCAGCACCCGGGCCAGCTACAATGAGCAGTTCTTC CASTRASYNEQFF
- TRBJ1-5 TRBV6-6 once TGTGCAATCCACGGGGAAGGGAGCAATCAGCCCCAGCATTTT CAIHGEGSNQPQHF
- TRBJ1-1 TRBV5-4 - TGTGCCAGCAGCCCCCGGGTCAACAGCTTGAACACTGAAGCTTTCTTT CASSPRVNSLNTEAFF
TRBD1 TRBJ1-2 TRBV19 - TGTGCCAGTAGTATAGCTTCAGGGGGTACCCCCTATGGCTACACCTTC CASSIASGGTPYGYTF
- TRBJ2-4 TRBV28 - TGTGCCAGCAGTCCGCCAATGCTGGTGACCAAAAACATTCAGTACTTC CASSPPMLVTKNIQYF
TRBD2 TRBJ2-1 TRBV6-6 - TGTGCCAGCAGTTCCGGGACTAACTACAATGAGCAGTTCTTC CASSSGTNYNEQFF
TRBD1 TRBJ2-3 TRBV10-3 - TGTGCCATCAGTGATCCCGGGACAGTAATCCCTATGAGCACAGATACGCAGTATTTT CAISDPGTVIPMSTDTQYF
TRBD1 TRBJ1-1 TRBV23-1 - TGCGCCAGCAGTCAGATGACAGGGGAGACTGAAGCTTTCTTT CASSQMTGETEAFF
- TRBJ1-1 TRBV18 - TGTGCCAGCTCCCCAGGTGGGGGGGTAAGGACTGAAGCTTTCTTT CASSPGGGVRTEAFF
- TRBJ2-7 TRBV9 - TGTGCCAGCAGCGTGGGGGTGTCGCCGTACGAGCAGTACTTC CASSVGVSPYEQYF
- TRBJ1-5 TRBV28 - TGTGCCATCGAGGACAGCCACAGCAATCAGCCCCAGCATTTT CAIEDSHSNQPQHF
- TRBJ2-2 TRBV5-1 - TGCGCCAGCAGCTTGGACAGCCACACCGGGGAGCTGTTTTTT CASSLDSHTGELFF
- TRBJ2-7 TRBV5-1 - TGCGCCAGCAGCTTGGAGGGTATCGGGGGCGTCAACGAGCAGTACTTC CASSLEGIGGVNEQYF
- TRBJ2-1 TRBV29-1 - TGCAGCGCTACAAAGGGAGACAATGAGCAGTTCTTC CSATKGDNEQFF
- TRBJ2-7 TRBV14 - TGTGCCAGCAGCCAAGCCCGATACGAGCAGTACTTC CASSQARYEQYF
- TRBJ1-4 TRBV18 - TGTGCCAGCTCACCGAGGCAGGTTAATGAAAAACTGTTTTTT CASSPRQVNEKLFF
- TRBJ2-6 TRBV5-1 - TGCGCCAGCAGCAAGGCAGGGGCTGGGGCCAACGTCCTGACTTTC CASSKAGAGANVLTF
- TRBJ1-2 TRBV6-5 - TGTGCCAGCAGTGACACGACCGATGGCTACACCTTC CASSDTTDGYTF
TRBD2 TRBJ2-2 TRBV5-8 - TGTGCCAGCAGCCCGACTAGCGGGAGAAGGGACGGGGAGCTGTTTTTT CASSPTSGRRDGELFF
- TRBJ1-2 TRBV5-4 - TGTGCCAGCAGCTTGAAAAGTACTGGCTATGGCTACACCTTC CASSLKSTGYGYTF
TRBD1 TRBJ2-2 TRBV10-2 - TGCGCCAGCAGTGAGCCCCTGACAGGGAGCACCGGGGAGCTGTTTTTT CASSEPLTGSTGELFF
- TRBJ2-2 TRBV7-8 - TGTGCCAGCAGCTTATACTCGGGAAACACCGGGGAGCTGTTTTTT CASSLYSGNTGELFF
- TRBJ2-6 TRBV5-6 few TGTGCCAGCAGCTTGGCCGGGAGTAGCGGTTCGTCTGGGGCCAACGTCCTGACTTTC CASSLAGSSGSSGANVLTF
TRBD2 TRBJ2-1 TRBV5-4 once TGTGCCAGCAGCTTGGGGGGACTAGCGGGAGTCAATGAGCAGTTCTTC CASSLGGLAGVNEQFF
TRBD2 TRBJ2-7 TRBV27 - TGTGCCAGCAGTTCCGCTAGCGGGAGGGTCCCTTACGAGCAGTACTTC CASSSASGRVPYEQYF
TRBD1 TRBJ2-5 TRBV28 - TGTGCCAGCAAGGGGACAGGGGGCGTGGAGACCCAGTACTTC CASKGTGGVETQYF
TRBD1 TRBJ2-6 TRBV10-3 - TGTGCCATCAGGACAGGGCCGAGCTCTGGGGCCAACGTCCTGACTTTC CAIRTGPSSGANVLTF
- TRBJ2-5 TRBV5-1 - TGCGCCAGCAGCTCGGAGAATCGGGGGAACAGAAAAGAGACCCAGTACTTC CASSSENRGNRKETQYF
- TRBJ2-3 TRBV6-5 - TGTGCCAGCAGTTACCAACTTTTAGCGACAGATACGCAGTATTTT CASSYQLLATDTQYF
- TRBJ1-5 TRBV27 few TGTGCCAGCAGTTTGGGAGGGTCTCAGCCCCAGCATTTT CASSLGGSQPQHF
TRBD1 TRBJ1-2 TRBV13 - TGTGCCAGCAGCTCAGGGGACAGAACGGGGGTTAACTATGGCTACACCTTC CASSSGDRTGVNYGYTF
- TRBJ2-3 TRBV6-4 few TGTGCCAGCAACATTGTAGGAACAGATACGCAGTATTTT CASNIVGTDTQYF
- TRBJ1-2 TRBV19 - TGTGCCAGTAGTATATCGGGGACATCTGGCTACACCTTC CASSISGTSGYTF
- TRBJ2-5 TRBV11-2 - TGTGCCAGCAGCTTAGTGGGCACCGTATTCCAAGAGACCCAGTACTTC CASSLVGTVFQETQYF
- TRBJ2-7 TRBV21-1 - TGTGCCAGCAGCAGGGACCCCTACGAGCAGTACTTC CASSRDPYEQYF